This T cell receptor beta chain was recovered during a study of blood T cell repertoires in COVID-19. Study-wide background: Samples came from the United States, Italy and Spain, spanning acute and convalescent COVID-19. T cells, B-cell-depleted T cells, or PBMCs provided the cDNA or gDNA that served as material.

Original analysis: Estimated nucleated cell counts came from reference gene primer amplification. The repertoire was sequenced with immunoSEQ multiplex PCR; TCRdb's copy has only in-frame clones and lacks some. From that table come the V and J calls and clone size; the DNA was used to work out D and trimming. The sample carries more than 150,000 clones, approximately 81% recorded once. This clone has only a few counts. The TCR was taken from a man aged 18-30 years with active or convalescent COVID-19. Sequenced input: peripheral blood.

The CDR3 is CASSSIGKQETQYF. The DNA for the CDR3 is TGTGCCAGCAGCTCGATTGGCAAGCAAGAGACCCAGTACTTC. The rearrangement joins TRBV5-4 to TRBJ2-5; no firm D call. This CDR3 comprises 14 residues. Trimming took 3 bases from V and 2 from J, leaving 11 bases between them. Germline values: CDR1 SGHNT, CDR2 YYREEE (reference sequence).